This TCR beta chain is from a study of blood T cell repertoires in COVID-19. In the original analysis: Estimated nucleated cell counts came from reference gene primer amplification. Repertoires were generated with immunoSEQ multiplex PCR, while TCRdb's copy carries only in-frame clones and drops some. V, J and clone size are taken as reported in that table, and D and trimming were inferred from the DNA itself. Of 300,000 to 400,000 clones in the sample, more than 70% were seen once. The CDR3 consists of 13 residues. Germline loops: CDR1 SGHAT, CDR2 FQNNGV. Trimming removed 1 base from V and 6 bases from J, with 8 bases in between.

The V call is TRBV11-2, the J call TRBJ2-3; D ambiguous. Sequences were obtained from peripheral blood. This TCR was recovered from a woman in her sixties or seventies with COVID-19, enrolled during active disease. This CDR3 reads CASSLVGSDTQYF. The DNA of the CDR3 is TGTGCCAGCAGCTTAGTGGGCTCGGATACGCAGTATTTT. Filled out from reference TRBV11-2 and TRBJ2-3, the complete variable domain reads EAGVAQSPRYKIIEKRQSVAFWCNPISGHATLYWYQQILGQGPKLLIQFQNNGVVDDSQLPKDRFSAERLKGVDSTLKIQPAKLEDSAVYLCASSLVGSDTQYFGPGTRLTVL.